This passage covers 18 T cell receptor beta chains from one sample sequenced in a study of blood T cell repertoires in COVID-19. Measured with immunoSEQ multiplex PCR; TCRdb has only the in-frame clones, and not every one. The table has some 320,000 clones, about 90% seen once. Sequencing input: PBMCs or T cells enriched from blood (not recorded which). The source is a woman aged 45-59 years who had been exposed to COVID-19.

This clone was seen a single time. The rearrangement uses TRBV7-2 and TRBJ2-1; 7 bases line up with TRBD1. Germline CDR1 SGHTA, CDR2 FQGNSA. The CDR3 spans 15 residues. J gave up 8 bases and V 5 bases, and 12 bases lay outside the gene matches. In DNA, the CDR3 is TGTGCCAGCAGCGTAGGGGGCGTGGTTTCCTATGAGCAGTTCTTC. Amino acid sequence: CASSVGGVVSYEQFF.

The V gene is TRBV5-4, the J gene TRBJ1-4; D remains ambiguous. The CDR3 is 13 residues long. Germline V gives CDR1 SGHNT, CDR2 YYREEE (reference sequence). Trimming pared 4 bases from V and 8 bases from J, leaving 12 bases between. CDR3 sequence (DNA): TGTGCCAGCAGCCCGAAAGGAGCGGAAAAACTGTTTTTT. As protein: CASSPKGAEKLFF.

The rearrangement joins TRBV3-1 (or the pseudogene TRBV3-2) to TRBJ1-1; D is undetermined. V gave up 0 bases and J gave up 9 bases, with 11 bases separating them. Germline CDR1 reads LGHDT; CDR2 reads YNNKEL (reference sequence). The CDR3 spans 13 residues. In DNA, the CDR3 is TGTGCCAGCAGCCAAGATCGGGTAGGTCAAGCTTTCTTT. This encodes CASSQDRVGQAFF.

This clone was seen a single time. V usage is TRBV5-5 and J usage is TRBJ2-1; 7 bases fit TRBD1. J was trimmed by 2 bases and V by 2 bases; bases with no gene match: 4. Germline V gene lookup returns CDR1 SGHKS and CDR2 YYEKEE (reference sequence). The CDR3 is 15 amino acids. The CDR3, as DNA: TGTGCCAGCAGCTTAACCGGGACAGCCTACAATGAGCAGTTCTTC. It codes for CASSLTGTAYNEQFF. The variable domain in full, with the rest retrieved from reference TRBV5-5 and TRBJ2-1, is DAGVTQSPTHLIKTRGQQVTLRCSPISGHKSVSWYQQVLGQGPQFIFQYYEKEERGRGNFPDRFSARQFPNYSSELNVNALLLGDSALYLCASSLTGTAYNEQFFGPGTRLTVL.

This CDR3 is CASSRTGTGEILQPQHF. In DNA form, the CDR3 reads TGTGCCAGCTCGCGCACCGGGACAGGGGAAATTCTTCAGCCCCAGCATTTT. V is TRBV18 and J is TRBJ1-5; 10 nucleotides line up with TRBD1. V was pared by 6 bases and J by 6 bases, with 14 bases of the junction left unmatched. The CDR3 length is 17 residues. Per the germline V gene, CDR1 is KGHSH and CDR2 is LQKENI.

The chain employs TRBV7-9 and TRBJ2-7; the match to TRBD1 covers 8 bases. Per germline, CDR1 SEHNR and CDR2 FQNEAQ (reference sequence). The V segment lost 5 bases and the J segment 6 bases; nucleotides outside the gene matches: 6. The CDR3 extends over 13 amino acids. As DNA, the CDR3 is TGTGCCAGCAGCCTAGACAGGGGAGCCGAGCAGTACTTC. Its translation: CASSLDRGAEQYF.

The chain uses TRBV7-8 and TRBJ1-4; TRBD1 matches 9 bases. Trimming cost V 5 bases and J 4 bases; bases outside gene matches: 8. From germline, CDR1 is SGHVS and CDR2 FQNEAQ. There are 16 residues in the CDR3. The CDR3 coding sequence is TGTGCCAGCAGCCCCCGGGACAGGGCTTATAATGAAAAACTGTTTTTT. Its protein product is CASSPRDRAYNEKLFF.

V and J are TRBV27 and TRBJ2-6; weak D call: TRBD2 (6 bases). The CDR3 contains 15 residues. Germline-derived CDR1 and CDR2 are MNHEY and SMNVEV (reference sequence). Trimming shortened V by 4 bases and J by 4 bases, and 11 bases separated the two germline ends. The CDR3 region is CASSWRGLGANVLTF. CDR3 nucleotide sequence: TGTGCCAGCAGTTGGCGGGGCTTGGGGGCCAACGTCCTGACTTTC.

The chain joins TRBV3-1 (or the pseudogene TRBV3-2) to TRBJ2-1; 14 nucleotides agree with TRBD2. With V trimmed by 2 bases and J by 9 bases, 6 bases remained unmatched. Germline values: CDR1 LGHDT, CDR2 YNNKEL (reference sequence). The CDR3 spans 16 residues. The CDR3 protein is CASSQMGLAGAGEQFF. The CDR3, as DNA: TGTGCCAGCAGCCAAATGGGACTAGCGGGGGCGGGTGAGCAGTTCTTC.

A few counts support this clone. The chain joins TRBV19 to TRBJ1-2, with 8 bases matching TRBD1. The germline V gene encodes CDR1 LNHDA and CDR2 SQIVND (reference sequence). The ends lost 3 bases at V and 5 bases at J; junction bases unmatched: 5. The CDR3 extends over 14 amino acids. The CDR3 sequence: CASSIPRQGYGYTF. The CDR3 region has the DNA TGTGCCAGTAGTATCCCTCGACAGGGGTATGGCTACACCTTC.

CDR3 loop: CASSRPGIGELFF. The CDR3 DNA sequence: TGTGCCAGCAGCCGACCAGGCATCGGGGAGCTGTTTTTT. The V and J genes are TRBV3-1 (or the pseudogene TRBV3-2) and TRBJ2-2; D unresolved. The CDR3 totals 13 residues. V was pared by 4 bases and J by 7 bases, with 10 bases between. Looked up from germline, CDR1 is LGHDT and CDR2 is YNNKEL (reference sequence).

Comment on this clone: The sample has other DNA sequences that encode this CDR3 too. The J gene is TRBJ1-5, the V gene TRBV19; D perhaps matches TRBD1 (6 bases). V gave up 6 bases and J gave up 3 bases, with 12 bases separating them. Germline lookup yields CDR1 LNHDA and CDR2 SQIVND (reference sequence). The CDR3 totals 14 residues. The CDR3 nucleotides are TGTGCCAGTAGCATCGACAGGTCCAATCAGCCCCAGCATTTT. Its translation is CASSIDRSNQPQHF.

The chain links TRBV18 to TRBJ2-7; TRBD1 is a possible D gene (5 bases). The length of the CDR3 is 16 residues. V was cut by 4 bases and J by 3 bases, with 19 bases left in between. The germline V gene encodes CDR1 KGHSH and CDR2 LQKENI. The CDR3 here is CASSQGDRLLVYEQYF. Here the CDR3 DNA reads TGTGCCAGCTCACAAGGGGATCGTCTCCTTGTCTACGAGCAGTACTTC.

CDR3 nucleotide sequence: TGTGTCACAGGGGGGAGCTCCTACAATGAGCAGTTCTTC. It specifies CVTGGSSYNEQFF. This chain uses TRBV2 with TRBJ2-1, with 8 bases identical to TRBD1. The CDR3 covers 13 residues. Germline V gene sequence: CDR1 SNHLY, CDR2 FYNNEI.

This sequence joins TRBV2 and TRBJ1-5; D remains unclear. Germline assignment: CDR1 SNHLY and CDR2 FYNNEI. The length of the CDR3 is 15 residues. V was cut by 3 bases and J by 1 base, with 10 bases left in between. The chain's CDR3 is CASSEFPQSNQPQHF. The CDR3 DNA is TGTGCCAGCAGTGAGTTTCCCCAGAGCAATCAGCCCCAGCATTTT.

The chain joins TRBV6-5 to TRBJ1-2; 9 bases match TRBD1. Trimming took 7 bases from V and 8 from J; bases not matched to a gene: 11. CDR1 MNHEY and CDR2 SVGAGI come from the germline V gene. The CDR3 is 14 residues long. The CDR3 DNA reads as TGTGCCAGCACCGACGGGACAGGGAAAGGCGGCTACACCTTC. Translation: CASTDGTGKGGYTF.

J is TRBJ2-3 and V is TRBV7-2, with 9 bases that match TRBD1. The germline V gene encodes CDR1 SGHTA and CDR2 FQGNSA. CDR3 length: 15 residues. Unmatched junction bases numbered 5, after V lost 7 bases and J lost 0 bases. CDR3 amino acids: CASNNRGHSTDTQYF. The CDR3, as DNA: TGTGCCAGCAACAACAGGGGGCATAGCACAGATACGCAGTATTTT.

Remarks on this clone: Other DNA sequences in this sample translate to the same CDR3. The chain recombines TRBV28 with TRBJ1-6, with D maybe TRBD1 (5 bases). Germline CDR1 and CDR2: MDHEN and SYDVKM. V lost 3 bases to trimming and J lost 6 bases, with 12 bases between them. This CDR3 is built from 15 residues. CDR3 protein: CASSFSGQGNSPLHF. The CDR3, as DNA: TGTGCCAGCAGTTTTAGCGGTCAGGGTAATTCACCCCTCCACTTT.